The next 26 T cell receptor beta chains were all read from a single sample in a study of T cell changes during pregnancy in multiple sclerosis. The table came from immunoSEQ multiplex PCR; TCRdb's copy has only in-frame clones and leaves some out. The sample consists of about 77,000 clones, 90% to 95% of them appearing once. The sample was peripheral blood, taken after pregnancy. These receptors originate from a female donor in good health, enrolled as a control in a pregnancy study.

This clone was recorded only once. The chain has TRBV7-8 and TRBJ2-1; D uncertain. CDR3 length: 16 residues. Germline V gene data show CDR1 as SGHVS and CDR2 as FQNEAQ. The germline V and J ends were trimmed by 2 bases and 5 bases, with 16 bases remaining between them. Here the CDR3 reads CASSLMGRSSHNEQFF. Written as DNA, the CDR3 is TGTGCCAGCAGCTTAATGGGCAGGTCTTCCCACAATGAGCAGTTCTTC.

This chain uses TRBV11-2 with TRBJ2-7; 9 positions agree with TRBD2. Losses at the gene ends were 3 bases for V and 6 bases for J; bases not matched to a gene: 12. The CDR3 runs to 16 residues. The germline V gene has CDR1 SGHAT and CDR2 FQNNGV. The CDR3: CASSFSELAGEGEQYF. The DNA for the CDR3 is TGTGCCAGCAGCTTCTCTGAGTTAGCGGGGGAGGGCGAGCAGTACTTC.

This sequence joins TRBV7-9 and TRBJ2-5, with TRBD1 as a possible D gene (5 bases). With 4 bases removed from V and 4 bases from J, the gap between germline ends came to 7 bases. Per the germline V gene, CDR1 is SEHNR and CDR2 is FQNEAQ (reference sequence). CDR3 length: 12 residues. The CDR3 reads CASSSRGETQYF. The DNA for the CDR3 is TGTGCCAGCAGCTCAAGGGGAGAGACCCAGTACTTC.

The chain recombines TRBV28 with TRBJ1-1; D is undetermined. CDR1 MDHEN and CDR2 SYDVKM come from the germline V gene. The CDR3 spans 12 residues. This CDR3 is CTTRLNEGEAFF. The DNA for the CDR3 is TGTACAACGAGGCTCAATGAGGGTGAAGCTTTCTTT.

The V gene is TRBV7-9, the J gene TRBJ1-5, with TRBD1 as a possible D gene (5 bases). V dropped 4 bases and J dropped 4 bases, with 14 bases sitting between them. In germline, CDR1 is SEHNR, CDR2 FQNEAQ (reference sequence). The CDR3 contains 15 residues. The CDR3 here is CASSSRAQENQPQHF. The CDR3, as DNA: TGTGCCAGCAGCTCGCGTGCACAGGAAAATCAGCCCCAGCATTTT.

J is TRBJ2-5 and V is TRBV19, with D maybe TRBD1 (6 bases). The germline V and J ends were trimmed by 1 base and 4 bases, with 16 bases remaining between them. CDR1 is LNHDA, CDR2 SQIVND, per germline (reference sequence). The CDR3 consists of 16 residues. The CDR3 DNA sequence: TGTGCCAGTAGTATAGGGGTACAGGGAAAGAGAGAGACCCAGTACTTC. Protein: CASSIGVQGKRETQYF.

The chain couples TRBV27 to TRBJ1-5; D is uncertain. This CDR3 comprises 14 residues. Germline V gene data show CDR1 as MNHEY and CDR2 as SMNVEV (reference sequence). With 6 bases removed from V and 1 base from J, the gap between germline ends came to 10 bases. The CDR3 DNA is TGTGCCAGCAGAGGAAGGAGGAGCAATCAGCCCCAGCATTTT. Amino acid sequence: CASRGRRSNQPQHF.

The table lists this clone with a few counts. The rearrangement links TRBV6-1 to TRBJ1-5; TRBD1 matches at 8 bases. The germline gives CDR1 MNHNS, CDR2 SASEGT. The CDR3 totals 16 residues. The V segment lost 1 base and the J segment 2 bases; nucleotides outside the gene matches: 4. CDR3 sequence: CASSEVPGQGNQPQHF. The CDR3 DNA follows: TGTGCCAGCAGTGAAGTCCCGGGACAGGGCAATCAGCCCCAGCATTTT.

The chain joins TRBV7-2 to TRBJ2-7; maybe TRBD1 (5 bases). V lost 5 bases and J lost 0, with 17 bases in between. This CDR3 has 16 amino acids. Germline V gives CDR1 SGHTA, CDR2 FQGNSA. CDR3 coding DNA: TGTGCCAGCAGCCCAGGGTTGGGTTTGAGCTCCTACGAGCAGTACTTC. Its translation is CASSPGLGLSSYEQYF.

The chain recombines TRBV5-5 with TRBJ2-3; possibly TRBD2 for D (5 bases). V was trimmed by 5 bases and J by 5 bases, leaving 9 bases between them. This CDR3 has 12 amino acids. Germline V gives CDR1 SGHKS, CDR2 YYEKEE (reference sequence). The CDR3 reads CASSQEGDTQYF. In DNA, the CDR3 is TGTGCCAGCAGTCAAGAGGGAGATACGCAGTATTTT.

The chain combines TRBV7-9 with TRBJ2-1, with D maybe TRBD2 (5 bases). This CDR3 comprises 15 residues. Looked up from germline, CDR1 is SEHNR and CDR2 is FQNEAQ (reference sequence). Trimming cost V 2 bases and J 8 bases, with 16 bases left between them. Here the CDR3 reads CASSLTNTGSDEQFF. The DNA for the CDR3 is TGTGCCAGCAGCTTAACAAACACGGGGAGTGATGAGCAGTTCTTC.

V usage is TRBV5-4 and J usage is TRBJ2-3; the D is unclear. V dropped 3 bases and J dropped 2 bases, with 10 bases sitting between them. CDR3 size: 14 residues. CDR1 is SGHNT, CDR2 YYREEE, per germline (reference sequence). The CDR3: CASSSNYATDTQYF. The CDR3 DNA reads TGTGCCAGCAGCTCCAACTATGCCACAGATACGCAGTATTTT.

The chain combines TRBV5-4 with TRBJ2-3, with TRBD2 identical over 7 bases. The CDR3 contains 15 residues. Germline V lookup: CDR1 SGHNT, CDR2 YYREEE (reference sequence). V lost 3 bases, J lost 0 bases, and 4 bases stayed unmatched. The CDR3 sequence is CASSYDSGSTDTQYF. For the CDR3, the DNA is TGTGCCAGCAGCTACGATAGCGGGAGCACAGATACGCAGTATTTT.

J is TRBJ2-5 and V is TRBV4-1, with D possibly TRBD1 on 5 matching bases. Germline CDR1 is MGHRA and CDR2 is YSYEKL. The CDR3 spans 14 residues. V was trimmed by 1 base and J by 2 bases, leaving 8 bases between them. The CDR3 region is CASSQVDRQETQYF. Written as DNA, the CDR3 is TGCGCCAGCAGCCAAGTCGACAGACAAGAGACCCAGTACTTC.

The chain has TRBV15 and TRBJ1-4; TRBD1 matches at 10 bases. This CDR3 has 16 amino acids. Germline assignment: CDR1 LNHNV and CDR2 YYDKDF (reference sequence). The trim removed 1 base at V and 7 bases at J, leaving 6 bases unmatched. The CDR3 bases are TGTGCCACCAGCAGAGGGACCCGGGACAGGGGTGAAAAACTGTTTTTT. As protein: CATSRGTRDRGEKLFF.

The chain carries TRBV6-5 and TRBJ2-7; weak D call: TRBD1 (6 bases). This CDR3 has 12 residues. V lost 6 bases, J lost 9 bases, and 15 bases lay in between. Germline V CDR1 and CDR2: MNHEY, SVGAGI. CDR3 nucleotide sequence: TGTGCCAGCAGCCGCCCAACAGGGTTGCAGTACTTC. This translates into CASSRPTGLQYF.

The V gene is TRBV5-1, the J gene TRBJ1-2; 7 nucleotides align to TRBD1. With 0 bases clipped from V and 1 base from J, the junction kept 6 bases outside the gene matches. CDR3 length: 16 amino acids. Germline V gene lookup returns CDR1 SGHRS and CDR2 YFSETQ. The DNA for the CDR3 is TGCGCCAGCAGCTTGGAGGGGACAGCAATTAACTATGGCTACACCTTC. Protein sequence: CASSLEGTAINYGYTF.

The chain is built from TRBV27 and TRBJ2-7; 8 positions match TRBD2. The V gene end was trimmed by 10 bases and the J gene end by 4 bases; junction bases not matched to a gene: 12. The CDR3 runs 14 residues. The germline V gene encodes CDR1 MNHEY and CDR2 SMNVEV (reference sequence). CDR3 sequence reads: CATKAGAGAYEQYF. The DNA of the CDR3 is TGTGCCACCAAAGCGGGGGCGGGGGCTTACGAGCAGTACTTC.

V is TRBV2 and J is TRBJ2-3; D remains unclear. The CDR3 runs to 11 residues. In germline, CDR1 is SNHLY, CDR2 FYNNEI. V was cut by 4 bases and J by 5 bases, with 4 bases left in between. For the CDR3, the DNA is TGTGCCAGCAGTGCCAAAGATACGCAGTATTTT. Translation gives CASSAKDTQYF.

The chain couples TRBV30 to TRBJ1-2; 7 bases are a match to TRBD1. The CDR3 extends over 13 amino acids. V shed 3 bases and J 5 bases; nucleotides not matched to a gene: 6. Germline CDR1 GTSNPN, CDR2 SVGIG (reference sequence). CDR3 amino acids: CAWSSGRGYGYTF. As DNA, the CDR3 is TGTGCCTGGAGCTCTGGCAGGGGGTATGGCTACACCTTC.

This clone was seen a few times. The chain combines TRBV7-8 with TRBJ1-2; D gene uncertain. V was shortened by 5 bases and J by 8 bases, with 12 bases between the two germline ends. Germline assignment: CDR1 SGHVS and CDR2 FQNEAQ. The CDR3 spans 12 residues. The CDR3 nucleotides are TGTGCCAGCAGCCGCTCTGCGGGGGGCTACACCTTC. Its translation is CASSRSAGGYTF.

The rearrangement joins TRBV27 to TRBJ1-2; a possible D gene is TRBD1 (5 bases). V shed 6 bases and J shed 6 bases, with 14 bases lying between them. The CDR3 has 13 residues. Per germline, CDR1 MNHEY and CDR2 SMNVEV (reference sequence). CDR3 amino acids: CASSRRWGDGYTF. The CDR3 bases are TGTGCCAGCAGCCGCCGTTGGGGGGATGGCTACACCTTC.

This rearrangement joins TRBV2 to TRBJ1-4; 7 nucleotides line up with TRBD1. Unmatched junction bases numbered 12, after V lost 2 bases and J lost 12 bases. This CDR3 has 15 amino acids. Germline CDR1 is SNHLY and CDR2 is FYNNEI. Here the CDR3 reads CASSESWGQTGELFF. The CDR3 DNA follows: TGTGCCAGCAGTGAATCATGGGGACAAACAGGGGAACTGTTTTTT.

The chain recombines TRBV7-6 with TRBJ2-2, with TRBD2 matching 11 bases. The length of the CDR3 is 16 residues. Germline V lookup: CDR1 SGHVS, CDR2 FNYEAQ. The V gene end was trimmed by 6 bases and the J gene end by 4 bases; junction bases not matched to a gene: 7. The CDR3 is CASRPLAGGPTGELFF. CDR3 in DNA: TGTGCCAGCAGGCCCCTAGCGGGAGGACCCACCGGGGAGCTGTTTTTT.

V gene TRBV25-1 combines with J gene TRBJ2-7; 11 nucleotides align to TRBD2. CDR1 and CDR2 from the germline V gene are MGHDK and SYGVNS. This CDR3 contains 15 residues. V dropped 7 bases and J dropped 4; count of bases not matched to a gene: 9. CDR3 sequence reads: CASTRLAGIIYEQYF. Here the CDR3 DNA reads TGTGCCAGCACAAGACTAGCGGGAATCATTTACGAGCAGTACTTC.

This sequence joins TRBV29-1 and TRBJ1-1; 7 bases are shared with TRBD1. The V gene's germline CDR1 is SQVTM and CDR2 ANQGSEA. The CDR3 runs 12 residues. J gave up 4 bases and V 6 bases, and 5 bases lay outside the gene matches. The chain's CDR3 is CSVRQGPTEAFF. The CDR3 DNA reads as TGCAGCGTGAGACAGGGTCCCACTGAAGCTTTCTTT.